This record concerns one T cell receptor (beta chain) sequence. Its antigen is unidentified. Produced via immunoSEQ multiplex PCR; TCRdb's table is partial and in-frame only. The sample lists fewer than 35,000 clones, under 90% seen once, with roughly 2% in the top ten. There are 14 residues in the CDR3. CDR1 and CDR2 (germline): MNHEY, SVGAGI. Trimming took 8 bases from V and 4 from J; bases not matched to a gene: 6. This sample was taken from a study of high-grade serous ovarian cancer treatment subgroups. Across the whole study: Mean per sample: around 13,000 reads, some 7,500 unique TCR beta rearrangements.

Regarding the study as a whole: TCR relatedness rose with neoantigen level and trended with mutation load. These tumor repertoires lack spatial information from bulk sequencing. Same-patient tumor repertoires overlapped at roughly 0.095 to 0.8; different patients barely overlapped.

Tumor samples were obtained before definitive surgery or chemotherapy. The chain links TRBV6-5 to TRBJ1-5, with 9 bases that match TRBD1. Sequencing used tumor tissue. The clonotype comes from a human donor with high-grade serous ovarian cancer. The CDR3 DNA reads TGTGCCAGCCGGGGACAGGGCACAAATCAGCCCCAGCATTTT. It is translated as CASRGQGTNQPQHF.